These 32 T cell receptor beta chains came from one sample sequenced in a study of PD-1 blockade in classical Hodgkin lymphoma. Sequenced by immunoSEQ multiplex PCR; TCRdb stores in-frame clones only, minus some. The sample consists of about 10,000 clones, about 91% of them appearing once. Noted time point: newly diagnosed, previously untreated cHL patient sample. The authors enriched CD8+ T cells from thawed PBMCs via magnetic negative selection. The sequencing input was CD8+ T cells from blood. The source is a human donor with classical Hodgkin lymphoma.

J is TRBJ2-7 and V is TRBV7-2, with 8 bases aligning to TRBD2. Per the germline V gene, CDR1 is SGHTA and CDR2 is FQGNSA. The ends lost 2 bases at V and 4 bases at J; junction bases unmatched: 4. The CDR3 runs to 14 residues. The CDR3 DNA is TGTGCCAGCAGCTTATCGGGGGGGCGTTACGAGCAGTACTTC. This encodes CASSLSGGRYEQYF.

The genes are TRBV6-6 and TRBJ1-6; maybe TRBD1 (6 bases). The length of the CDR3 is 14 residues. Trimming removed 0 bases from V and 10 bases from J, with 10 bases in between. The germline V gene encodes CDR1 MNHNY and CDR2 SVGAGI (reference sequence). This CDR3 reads CASSYSRGGSPLHF. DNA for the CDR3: TGTGCCAGCAGTTACTCCAGGGGAGGGTCACCCCTCCACTTT.

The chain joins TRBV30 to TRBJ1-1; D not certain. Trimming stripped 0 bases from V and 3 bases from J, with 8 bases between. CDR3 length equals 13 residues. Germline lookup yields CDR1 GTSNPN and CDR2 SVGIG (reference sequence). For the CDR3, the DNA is TGTGCCTGGAGTGTATCGGGATACACTGAAGCTTTCTTT. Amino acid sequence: CAWSVSGYTEAFF.

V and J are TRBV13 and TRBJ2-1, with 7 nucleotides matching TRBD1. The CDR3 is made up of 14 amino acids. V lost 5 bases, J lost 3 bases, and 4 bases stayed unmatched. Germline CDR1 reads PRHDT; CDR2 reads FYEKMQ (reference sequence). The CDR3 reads CASSARTGYNEQFF. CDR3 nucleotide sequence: TGTGCCAGCAGCGCCCGGACAGGCTACAATGAGCAGTTCTTC.

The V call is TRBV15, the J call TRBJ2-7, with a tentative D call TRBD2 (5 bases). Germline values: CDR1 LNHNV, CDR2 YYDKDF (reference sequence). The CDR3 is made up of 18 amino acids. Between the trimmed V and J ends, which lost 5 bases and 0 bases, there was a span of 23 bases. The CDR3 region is CATSGPHTLGVSSYEQYF. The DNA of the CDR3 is TGTGCCACCAGCGGCCCCCACACGCTCGGGGTGAGCTCCTACGAGCAGTACTTC.

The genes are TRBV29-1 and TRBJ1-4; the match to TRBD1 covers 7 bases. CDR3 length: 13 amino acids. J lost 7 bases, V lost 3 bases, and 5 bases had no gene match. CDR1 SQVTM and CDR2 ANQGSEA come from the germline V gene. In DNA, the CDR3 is TGCAGCGTTGATGGGCAGGGGGGTGAAAAACTGTTTTTT. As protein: CSVDGQGGEKLFF.

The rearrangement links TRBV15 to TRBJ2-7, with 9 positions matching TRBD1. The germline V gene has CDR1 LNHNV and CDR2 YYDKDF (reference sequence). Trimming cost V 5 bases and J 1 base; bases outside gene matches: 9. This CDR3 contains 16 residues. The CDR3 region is CATSLTRTGESYEQYF. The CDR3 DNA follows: TGTGCCACCAGCCTGACAAGGACAGGGGAGTCCTACGAGCAGTACTTC.

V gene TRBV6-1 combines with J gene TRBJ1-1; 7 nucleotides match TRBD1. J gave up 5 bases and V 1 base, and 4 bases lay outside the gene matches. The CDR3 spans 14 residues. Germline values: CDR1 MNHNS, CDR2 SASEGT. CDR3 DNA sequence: TGTGCCAGCAGTGAAGGACAGGGAGGGACTGAAGCTTTCTTT. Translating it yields CASSEGQGGTEAFF.

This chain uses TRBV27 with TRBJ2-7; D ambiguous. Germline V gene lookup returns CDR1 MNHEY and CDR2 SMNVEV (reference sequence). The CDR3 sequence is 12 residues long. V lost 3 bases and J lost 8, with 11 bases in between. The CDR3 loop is CASSFIRQKQYF. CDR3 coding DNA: TGTGCCAGCAGTTTCATCAGGCAGAAGCAGTACTTC.

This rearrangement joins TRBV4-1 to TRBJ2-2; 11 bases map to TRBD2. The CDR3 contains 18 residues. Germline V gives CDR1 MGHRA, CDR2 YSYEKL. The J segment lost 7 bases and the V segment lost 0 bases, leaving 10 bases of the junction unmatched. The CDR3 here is CASSQEVPSGRSGGELFF. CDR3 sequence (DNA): TGCGCCAGCAGCCAAGAAGTACCTAGCGGGAGGTCGGGCGGGGAGCTGTTTTTT.

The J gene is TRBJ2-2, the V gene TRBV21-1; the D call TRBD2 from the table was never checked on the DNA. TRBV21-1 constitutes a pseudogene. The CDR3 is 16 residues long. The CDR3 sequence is CASRGGFGTQTGELFF. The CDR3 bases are TGTGCCAGCAGGGGGGGGTTCGGGACCCAGACCGGGGAGCTGTTTTTT.

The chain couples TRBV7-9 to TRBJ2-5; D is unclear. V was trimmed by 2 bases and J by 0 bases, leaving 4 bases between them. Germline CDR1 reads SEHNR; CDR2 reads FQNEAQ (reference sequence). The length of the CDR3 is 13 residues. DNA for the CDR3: TGTGCCAGCAGCTTAAAGTACCAAGAGACCCAGTACTTC. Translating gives CASSLKYQETQYF.

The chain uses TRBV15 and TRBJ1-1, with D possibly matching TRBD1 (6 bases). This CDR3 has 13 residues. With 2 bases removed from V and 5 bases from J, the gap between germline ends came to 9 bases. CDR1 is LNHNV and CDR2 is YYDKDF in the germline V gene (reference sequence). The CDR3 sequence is CATSRTGWTEAFF. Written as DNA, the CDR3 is TGTGCCACCAGCAGAACAGGGTGGACTGAAGCTTTCTTT.

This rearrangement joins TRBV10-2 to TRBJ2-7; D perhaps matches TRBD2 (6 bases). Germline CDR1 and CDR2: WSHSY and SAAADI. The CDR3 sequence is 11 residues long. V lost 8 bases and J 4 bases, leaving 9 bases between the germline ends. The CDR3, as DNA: TGCGCCAGCGGGGGAGGATACGAGCAGTACTTC. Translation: CASGGGYEQYF.

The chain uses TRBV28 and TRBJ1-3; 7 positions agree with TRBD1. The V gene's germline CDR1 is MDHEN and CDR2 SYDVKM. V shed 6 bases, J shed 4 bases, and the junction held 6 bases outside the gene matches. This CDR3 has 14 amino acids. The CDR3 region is CASSPGGQGNTIYF. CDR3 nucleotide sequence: TGTGCCAGCAGCCCCGGGGGACAGGGAAACACCATATATTTT.

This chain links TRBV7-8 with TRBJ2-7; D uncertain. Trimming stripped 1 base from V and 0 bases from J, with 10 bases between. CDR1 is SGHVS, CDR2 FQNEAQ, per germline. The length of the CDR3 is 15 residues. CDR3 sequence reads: CASSLGGRSSYEQYF. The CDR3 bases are TGTGCCAGCAGCTTAGGTGGCAGAAGCTCCTACGAGCAGTACTTC.

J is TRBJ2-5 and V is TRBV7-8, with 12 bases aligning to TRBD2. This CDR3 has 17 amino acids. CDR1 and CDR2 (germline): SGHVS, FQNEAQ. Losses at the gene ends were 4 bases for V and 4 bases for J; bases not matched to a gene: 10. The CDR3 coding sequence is TGTGCCAGCAGCTCCGACCCTCTAGCGGGAGGGCTAGAGACCCAGTACTTC. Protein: CASSSDPLAGGLETQYF.

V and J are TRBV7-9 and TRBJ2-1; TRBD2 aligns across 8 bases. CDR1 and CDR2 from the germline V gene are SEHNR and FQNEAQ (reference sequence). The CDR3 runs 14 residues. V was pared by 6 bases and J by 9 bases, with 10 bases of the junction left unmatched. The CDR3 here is CASSNSGSKGEQFF. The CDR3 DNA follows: TGTGCCAGCAGTAACAGCGGGAGCAAGGGTGAGCAGTTCTTC.

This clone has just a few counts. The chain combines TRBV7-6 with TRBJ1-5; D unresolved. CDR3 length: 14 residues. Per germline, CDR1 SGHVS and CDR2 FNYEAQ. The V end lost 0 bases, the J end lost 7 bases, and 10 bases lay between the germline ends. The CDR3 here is CASSLASQAQPQHF. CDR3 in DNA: TGTGCCAGCAGCTTAGCGAGCCAGGCCCAGCCCCAGCATTTT.

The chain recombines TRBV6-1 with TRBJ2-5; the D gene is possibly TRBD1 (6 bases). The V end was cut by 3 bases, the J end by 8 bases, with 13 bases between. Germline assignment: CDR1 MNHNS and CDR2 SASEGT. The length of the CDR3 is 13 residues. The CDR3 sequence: CASSDSTGPTQYF. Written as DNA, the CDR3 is TGTGCCAGCAGTGATAGCACAGGGCCCACCCAGTACTTC.

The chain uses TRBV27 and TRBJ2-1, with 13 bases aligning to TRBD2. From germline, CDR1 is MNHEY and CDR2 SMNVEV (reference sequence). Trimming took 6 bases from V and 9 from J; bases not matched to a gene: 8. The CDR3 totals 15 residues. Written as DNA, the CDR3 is TGTGCCAGCAGCCTCGGGACTAGCGGGAAGTTTGAGCAGTTCTTC. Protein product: CASSLGTSGKFEQFF.

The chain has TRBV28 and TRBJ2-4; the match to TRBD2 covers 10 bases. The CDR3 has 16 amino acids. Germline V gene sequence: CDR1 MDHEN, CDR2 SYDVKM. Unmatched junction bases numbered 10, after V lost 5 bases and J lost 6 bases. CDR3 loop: CASSPLAGAAGNIQYF. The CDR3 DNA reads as TGTGCCAGCAGTCCGCTAGCGGGAGCGGCGGGAAACATTCAGTACTTC.

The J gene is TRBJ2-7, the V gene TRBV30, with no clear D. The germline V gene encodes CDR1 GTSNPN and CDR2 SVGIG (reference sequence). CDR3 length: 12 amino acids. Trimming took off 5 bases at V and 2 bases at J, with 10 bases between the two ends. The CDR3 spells CAWEAAAYEQYF. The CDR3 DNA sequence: TGTGCCTGGGAAGCTGCAGCCTACGAGCAGTACTTC.

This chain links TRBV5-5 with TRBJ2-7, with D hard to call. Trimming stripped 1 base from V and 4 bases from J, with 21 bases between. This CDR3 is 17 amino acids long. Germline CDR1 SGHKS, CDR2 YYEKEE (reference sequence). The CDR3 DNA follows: TGTGCCAGCAGCTTGTCCCCGGTTAGAGTGACGTGGTACGAGCAGTACTTC. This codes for CASSLSPVRVTWYEQYF.

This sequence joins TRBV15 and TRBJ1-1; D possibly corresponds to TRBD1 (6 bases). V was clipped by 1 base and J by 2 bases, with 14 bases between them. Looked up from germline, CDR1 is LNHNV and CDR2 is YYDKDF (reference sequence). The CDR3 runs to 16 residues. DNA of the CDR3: TGTGCCACCAGCAGAGGGAGGGGGTCAGGAAACACTGAAGCTTTCTTT. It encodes CATSRGRGSGNTEAFF.

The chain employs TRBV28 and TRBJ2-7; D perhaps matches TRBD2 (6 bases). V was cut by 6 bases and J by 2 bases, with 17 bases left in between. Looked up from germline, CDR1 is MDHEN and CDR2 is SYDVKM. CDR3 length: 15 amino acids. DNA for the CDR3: TGTGCCAGCAGAACTTCCTGGACGGGGGCCTACGAGCAGTACTTC. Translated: CASRTSWTGAYEQYF.

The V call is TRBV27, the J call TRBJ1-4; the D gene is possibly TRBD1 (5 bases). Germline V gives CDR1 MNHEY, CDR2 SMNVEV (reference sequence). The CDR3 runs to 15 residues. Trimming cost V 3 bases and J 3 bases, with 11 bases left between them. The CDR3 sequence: CASSFLQAPNEKLFF. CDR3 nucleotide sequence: TGTGCCAGCAGTTTTCTACAGGCCCCTAATGAAAAACTGTTTTTT. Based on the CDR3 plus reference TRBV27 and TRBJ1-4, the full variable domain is EAQVTQNPRYLITVTGKKLTVTCSQNMNHEYMSWYRQDPGLGLRQIYYSMNVEVTDKGDVPEGYKVSRKEKRNFPLILESPSPNQTSLYFCASSFLQAPNEKLFFGSGTQLSVL.

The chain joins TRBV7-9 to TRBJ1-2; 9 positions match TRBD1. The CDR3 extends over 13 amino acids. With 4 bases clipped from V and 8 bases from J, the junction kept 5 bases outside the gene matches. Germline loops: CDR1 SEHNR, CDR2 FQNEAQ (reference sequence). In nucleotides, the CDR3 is TGTGCCAGCAGCTCGGGACAGGGAGGCGGCTACACCTTC. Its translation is CASSSGQGGGYTF.

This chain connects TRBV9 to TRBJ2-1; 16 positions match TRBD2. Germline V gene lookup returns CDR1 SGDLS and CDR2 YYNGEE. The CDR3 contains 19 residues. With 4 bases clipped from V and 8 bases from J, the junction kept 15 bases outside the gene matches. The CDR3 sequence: CASSLEGLAGGDGGYEQFF. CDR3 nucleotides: TGTGCCAGCAGCTTAGAGGGACTAGCGGGAGGGGATGGTGGGTATGAGCAGTTCTTC.

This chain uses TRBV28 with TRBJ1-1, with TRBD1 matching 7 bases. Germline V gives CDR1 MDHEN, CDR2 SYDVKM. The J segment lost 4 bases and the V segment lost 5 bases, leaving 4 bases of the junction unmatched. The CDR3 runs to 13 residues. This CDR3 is CASSPAGGTEAFF. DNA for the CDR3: TGTGCCAGCAGTCCTGCAGGGGGCACTGAAGCTTTCTTT.

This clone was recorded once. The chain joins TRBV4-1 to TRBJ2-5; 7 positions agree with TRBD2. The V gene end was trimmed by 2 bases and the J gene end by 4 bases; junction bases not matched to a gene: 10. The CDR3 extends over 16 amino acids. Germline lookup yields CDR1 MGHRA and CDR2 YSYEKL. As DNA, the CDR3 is TGCGCCAGCAGCCAACCTCAAGGGGAGGGCAGAGAGACCCAGTACTTC. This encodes CASSQPQGEGRETQYF.

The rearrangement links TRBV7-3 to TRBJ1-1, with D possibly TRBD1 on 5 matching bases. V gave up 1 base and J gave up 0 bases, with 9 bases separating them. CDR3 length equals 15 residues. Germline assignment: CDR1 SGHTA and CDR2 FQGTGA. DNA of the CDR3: TGTGCCAGCAGCTTAAGTGGGGCCGTGAACACTGAAGCTTTCTTT. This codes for CASSLSGAVNTEAFF.